Below are 32 T cell receptor beta chains sequenced from a single sample in a study of shared clonotypes between healthy human individuals. Only in-frame clones appear in the TCRdb table, and some are missing; sequencing was by immunoSEQ multiplex PCR. Found here are more than 400,000 clones, 70% to 85% of them singletons; the top ten hold 12%. Sequences were obtained from PBMCs. The receptors were sampled from a woman in her forties in good health. Some clones in this sample may be carry-over from other donors' samples.

A few counts support this clone. The V and J genes are TRBV28 and TRBJ1-5, with D possibly matching TRBD1 (5 bases). Trimming cost V 2 bases and J 6 bases, with 11 bases left between them. The CDR3 spans 14 residues. Germline V gives CDR1 MDHEN, CDR2 SYDVKM. CDR3 in DNA: TGTGCCAGCAGTTTACCGGGGGAGGGTCAGCCCCAGCATTTT. Residues: CASSLPGEGQPQHF.

The chain employs TRBV5-1 and TRBJ1-1; 9 bases map to TRBD1. This CDR3 contains 15 residues. Trimming took 4 bases from V and 4 from J; bases not matched to a gene: 8. Germline assignment: CDR1 SGHRS and CDR2 YFSETQ. Here the CDR3 DNA reads TGCGCCAGCAGCCCTCCGGGACAGGGCTTCACTGAAGCTTTCTTT. Translated: CASSPPGQGFTEAFF. Variable domain in full (rest from reference TRBV5-1 and TRBJ1-1): KAGVTQTPRYLIKTRGQQVTLSCSPISGHRSVSWYQQTPGQGLQFLFEYFSETQRNKGNFPGRFSGRQFSNSRSEMNVSTLELGDSALYLCASSPPGQGFTEAFFGQGTRLTVV.

This clone was recorded a few times. This CDR3 is CAWAKLRANVLTF. The CDR3 DNA reads as TGTGCCTGGGCCAAGCTGAGGGCCAACGTCCTGACTTTC. This chain joins TRBV30 and TRBJ2-6; D ambiguous. CDR1 is GTSNPN and CDR2 is SVGIG in the germline V gene (reference sequence). The V end was cut by 5 bases, the J end by 5 bases, with 10 bases between. The CDR3 totals 13 residues.

Of note for this clone: At the DNA level, this CDR3 is encoded by other sequences in the same sample as well. The CDR3 is CASSFLGGSYNEQFF. DNA for the CDR3: TGTGCCAGCAGTTTTCTTGGCGGCTCCTACAATGAGCAGTTCTTC. The chain uses TRBV28 and TRBJ2-1; D gene unclear. The germline CDR1 and CDR2 sequences are MDHEN and SYDVKM. The CDR3 covers 15 residues. The V end lost 3 bases, the J end lost 0 bases, and 9 bases lay between the germline ends.

V gene TRBV5-1 combines with J gene TRBJ2-5, with TRBD1 identical over 10 bases. The assigned J gene may be wrong: the sequence end matches TRBJ2-7 better. Germline lookup yields CDR1 SGHRS and CDR2 YFSETQ. The CDR3 has 14 residues. As DNA, the CDR3 is TGCGCCAGCAGAGGGACAGGGGCCGCCTACGAGCAGTACTTC. Its protein product is CASRGTGAAYEQYF.

This clone was counted a few times. The gene calls are TRBV7-9 and TRBJ1-2; D gene unclear. The germline V and J ends were trimmed by 4 bases and 5 bases, with 8 bases remaining between them. Germline CDR1 SEHNR, CDR2 FQNEAQ (reference sequence). The CDR3 has 12 residues. The CDR3 here is CASSYTGYGYTF. The CDR3 DNA follows: TGTGCCAGCAGCTATACGGGGTATGGCTACACCTTC.

Regarding this clone: Since a far larger clone is one base different, this is likely a read error. The CDR3 reads CASSPRRYYEQYF. The CDR3 bases are TGTGCCAGCAGCCCGAGACGGTACTACGAGCAGTACTTC. The chain has TRBV7-9 and TRBJ2-7; D is undetermined. CDR3 length equals 13 residues. The V and J ends lost 5 bases and 3 bases respectively, with 11 bases between them. The germline CDR1 and CDR2 sequences are SEHNR and FQNEAQ (reference sequence).

The V and J genes are TRBV30 and TRBJ2-1; possible D gene TRBD2, 5 bases. The CDR3 runs 13 residues. Trimming took off 1 base at V and 8 bases at J, with 12 bases between the two ends. Germline values: CDR1 GTSNPN, CDR2 SVGIG (reference sequence). The CDR3 DNA reads as TGTGCCTGGAGTGCCACTAGAAGGCATGAGCAGTTCTTC. Encoded protein: CAWSATRRHEQFF.

This sequence joins TRBV6-4 and TRBJ2-5; D is possibly TRBD2 (6 bases). V lost 11 bases and J lost 4, with 14 bases in between. CDR3 length: 12 amino acids. Germline V gene lookup returns CDR1 MRHNA and CDR2 SNTAGT. CDR3 region: CARRGAGETQYF. The DNA of the CDR3 is TGTGCCCGCCGGGGAGCGGGAGAGACCCAGTACTTC.

The chain has TRBV2 and TRBJ2-1; TRBD2 aligns across 11 bases. CDR3 size: 15 residues. After removal of 2 bases from V and 4 bases from J, the junction contained 1 base not matched to a gene. Germline CDR1 SNHLY, CDR2 FYNNEI. For the CDR3, the DNA is TGTGCCAGCAGTGAACGACTAGCGGGGTACAATGAGCAGTTCTTC. Its protein is CASSERLAGYNEQFF. The full variable domain, in which reference TRBV2 and TRBJ2-1 provide the parts outside the CDR3, is EPEVTQTPSHQVTQMGQEVILRCVPISNHLYFYWYRQILGQKVEFLVSFYNNEISEKSEIFDDQFSVERPDGSNFTLKIRSTKLEDSAMYFCASSERLAGYNEQFFGPGTRLTVL.

The V and J genes are TRBV19 and TRBJ2-1; D is unclear. The CDR3 consists of 13 residues. The V end lost 5 bases, the J end lost 4 bases, and 9 bases lay between the germline ends. Per the germline V gene, CDR1 is LNHDA and CDR2 is SQIVND (reference sequence). DNA of the CDR3: TGTGCCAGTAGTCGAAGATCGTACAATGAGCAGTTCTTC. This sequence encodes CASSRRSYNEQFF.

This clone was seen a handful of times. J is TRBJ2-5 and V is TRBV2, with 8 positions matching TRBD2. Germline loops: CDR1 SNHLY, CDR2 FYNNEI. The ends lost 8 bases at V and 5 bases at J; junction bases unmatched: 10. The CDR3 length is 14 residues. CDR3 protein: CASGLRREVETQYF. CDR3 bases: TGTGCCAGCGGGCTCCGGCGGGAGGTGGAGACCCAGTACTTC. The whole variable domain, remainder taken from reference TRBV2 and TRBJ2-5, is EPEVTQTPSHQVTQMGQEVILRCVPISNHLYFYWYRQILGQKVEFLVSFYNNEISEKSEIFDDQFSVERPDGSNFTLKIRSTKLEDSAMYFCASGLRREVETQYFGPGTRLLVL.

The chain combines TRBV11-2 with TRBJ2-1; D not resolved. This CDR3 has 12 residues. CDR1 and CDR2 (germline): SGHAT, FQNNGV. Trimming took 1 base from V and 10 from J, leaving 8 bases between them. CDR3 nucleotide sequence: TGTGCCAGCAGCTTAGGACTGGCGGAGCAGTTCTTC. This sequence encodes CASSLGLAEQFF.

V usage is TRBV28 and J usage is TRBJ2-1; 11 positions agree with TRBD2. With 5 bases clipped from V and 8 bases from J, the junction kept 8 bases outside the gene matches. Germline V gene lookup returns CDR1 MDHEN and CDR2 SYDVKM. The CDR3 loop spans 15 amino acids. DNA for the CDR3: TGTGCCAGCAGTCCGTTAGCGGGAGGGCTCGATGAGCAGTTCTTC. Its protein product is CASSPLAGGLDEQFF.

This chain joins TRBV10-3 and TRBJ2-2; maybe TRBD1 (6 bases). Germline CDR1 is ENHRY and CDR2 is SYGVKD. This CDR3 spans 14 amino acids. The V end was cut by 10 bases, the J end by 3 bases, with 15 bases between. In DNA, the CDR3 is TGTGCCACCTCGGAGCAGGGGTACACCGGGGAGCTGTTTTTT. This codes for CATSEQGYTGELFF.

The rearrangement links TRBV4-1 to TRBJ2-2; unclear D gene. The V end lost 1 base, the J end lost 6 bases, and 12 bases lay between the germline ends. The CDR3 consists of 15 residues. CDR1 is MGHRA, CDR2 YSYEKL, per germline. The CDR3 is CASSQGAGWAGELFF. The CDR3, as DNA: TGCGCCAGCAGCCAAGGGGCAGGTTGGGCCGGGGAGCTGTTTTTT.

V gene TRBV7-8 combines with J gene TRBJ2-5, with D uncertain. The CDR3 extends over 14 amino acids. Germline V gene lookup returns CDR1 SGHVS and CDR2 FQNEAQ. V lost 3 bases, J lost 2 bases, and 10 bases lay in between. CDR3 region: CASSFRWQQETQYF. The CDR3, as DNA: TGTGCCAGCAGCTTCCGGTGGCAACAAGAGACCCAGTACTTC.

The genes are TRBV9 and TRBJ2-3; 8 nucleotides line up with TRBD2. CDR1 and CDR2 (germline): SGDLS, YYNGEE. The CDR3 covers 16 residues. The V segment lost 3 bases and the J segment 1 base; nucleotides outside the gene matches: 7. CDR3 amino acids: CASSGVSGKGTDTQYF. DNA of the CDR3: TGTGCCAGCAGCGGTGTTAGCGGGAAGGGCACAGATACGCAGTATTTT. The complete variable domain, with remaining parts taken from reference TRBV9 and TRBJ2-3, reads DSGVTQTPKHLITATGQRVTLRCSPRSGDLSVYWYQQSLDQGLQFLIQYYNGEERAKGNILERFSAQQFPDLHSELNLSSLELGDSALYFCASSGVSGKGTDTQYFGPGTRLTVL.

The chain links TRBV28 to TRBJ2-7, with 8 nucleotides matching TRBD1. Trimming took 6 bases from V and 1 from J; bases not matched to a gene: 5. This CDR3 has 14 residues. The germline gives CDR1 MDHEN, CDR2 SYDVKM. CDR3 nucleotides: TGTGCCAGCAGCACAGGGGGATCATCCTACGAGCAGTACTTC. Translating gives CASSTGGSSYEQYF.

The chain couples TRBV7-2 to TRBJ1-2; 11 nucleotides line up with TRBD1. V was clipped by 2 bases and J by 8 bases; unmatched bases: 10. This CDR3 has 16 residues. From germline, CDR1 is SGHTA and CDR2 FQGNSA. The CDR3 loop is CASSLTTGTGGRGYTF. For the CDR3, the DNA is TGTGCCAGCAGCTTAACCACCGGGACAGGGGGGAGAGGCTACACCTTC.

J is TRBJ2-2 and V is TRBV5-1; TRBD2 is a possible D gene (6 bases). V was cut by 0 bases and J by 5 bases, with 11 bases left in between. Germline values: CDR1 SGHRS, CDR2 YFSETQ. This CDR3 is 15 amino acids long. DNA for the CDR3: TGCGCCAGCAGCTTGGTCGCGGGAAGGACCGGGGAGCTGTTTTTT. It codes for CASSLVAGRTGELFF.

In regard to this clone: Additional DNA sequences in this sample encode the identical CDR3. J is TRBJ2-5 and V is TRBV5-1; TRBD2 is a possible D gene (5 bases). V shed 0 bases and J shed 0 bases, with 6 bases lying between them. This CDR3 spans 14 amino acids. CDR1 and CDR2 (germline): SGHRS, YFSETQ. The CDR3 sequence is CASSLGGYQETQYF. CDR3 DNA sequence: TGCGCCAGCAGCTTGGGAGGGTACCAAGAGACCCAGTACTTC.

The chain joins TRBV7-2 to TRBJ1-6, with D perhaps TRBD1 (5 bases). The ends were cut back, 3 bases at V and 8 bases at J, with 11 bases in the middle. This CDR3 contains 14 residues. Germline V lookup: CDR1 SGHTA, CDR2 FQGNSA. CDR3: CASSLTERYSPLHF. The CDR3 DNA follows: TGTGCCAGCAGCTTGACAGAGCGGTATTCACCCCTCCACTTT.

This clone was seen more than once but under ten times. The chain couples TRBV19 to TRBJ2-2, with 13 bases matching TRBD2. Germline loops: CDR1 LNHDA, CDR2 SQIVND (reference sequence). Trimming removed 2 bases from V and 4 bases from J; junction bases left unmatched: 7. The CDR3 is 18 amino acids. The CDR3 here is CASSIWTSGSEGTGELFF. CDR3 DNA: TGTGCCAGTAGTATATGGACTAGCGGGAGTGAAGGCACCGGGGAGCTGTTTTTT.

The V and J genes are TRBV10-3 and TRBJ2-2; D may be TRBD1 (6 bases). Trimming removed 9 bases from V and 1 base from J, with 9 bases in between. The CDR3 runs to 13 residues. Germline lookup yields CDR1 ENHRY and CDR2 SYGVKD. The CDR3 loop reads CAISQGNTGELFF. The CDR3 DNA follows: TGTGCCATATCACAGGGGAACACCGGGGAGCTGTTTTTT.

The genes are TRBV25-1 and TRBJ2-4, with 10 bases fitting TRBD1. After removal of 4 bases from V and 0 bases from J, the junction contained 3 bases not matched to a gene. From germline, CDR1 is MGHDK and CDR2 SYGVNS. This CDR3 has 16 residues. Here the CDR3 reads CASSGTGGLAKNIQYF. The CDR3 nucleotides read TGTGCCAGCAGTGGGACAGGGGGGCTAGCCAAAAACATTCAGTACTTC.

V and J are TRBV30 and TRBJ1-1; D perhaps matches TRBD1 (5 bases). Germline values: CDR1 GTSNPN, CDR2 SVGIG (reference sequence). Trimming cost V 7 bases and J 6 bases, with 12 bases left between them. The CDR3 has 11 residues. CDR3 DNA: TGTGCCTCCCACAGGACATCTGAAGCTTTCTTT. As protein: CASHRTSEAFF.

The chain recombines TRBV28 with TRBJ2-7; 12 bases fit TRBD1. This CDR3 has 15 residues. Germline V gives CDR1 MDHEN, CDR2 SYDVKM. V gave up 5 bases and J gave up 9 bases; unmatched junction bases: 11. The CDR3 reads CASSAPGQGARWQYF. DNA of the CDR3: TGTGCCAGCAGTGCCCCGGGACAGGGGGCGCGGTGGCAGTACTTC. The variable domain in full, with the rest retrieved from reference TRBV28 and TRBJ2-7, is DVKVTQSSRYLVKRTGEKVFLECVQDMDHENMFWYRQDPGLGLRLIYFSYDVKMKEKGDIPEGYSVSREKKERFSLILESASTNQTSMYLCASSAPGQGARWQYFGPGTRLTVT.

CDR3 nucleotide sequence: TGTGCCAGCAGCCGCCCTTATGATGTAGGGCAACGGATAGTTAACACTGAAGCTTTCTTT. This gives the protein CASSRPYDVGQRIVNTEAFF. The rearrangement uses TRBV4-2 and TRBJ1-1; D remains unclear. CDR3 length: 20 residues. V was pared by 4 bases and J by 2 bases, with 29 bases between. From germline, CDR1 is LGHNA and CDR2 YNFKEQ.

The genes are TRBV10-3 and TRBJ1-2, with unresolved D. Trimming took off 4 bases at V and 2 bases at J, with 8 bases between the two ends. Germline V CDR1 and CDR2: ENHRY, SYGVKD. The length of the CDR3 is 13 residues. The CDR3 reads CAISAGKNYGYTF. Written as DNA, the CDR3 is TGTGCCATCAGTGCGGGGAAAAACTATGGCTACACCTTC.

The chain couples TRBV5-4 to TRBJ1-3, with D perhaps TRBD1 (5 bases). CDR1 is SGHNT and CDR2 is YYREEE in the germline V gene (reference sequence). Trimming shortened V by 0 bases and J by 5 bases, and 12 bases separated the two germline ends. CDR3 length equals 15 residues. The CDR3: CASSLGTGTRNTIYF. CDR3 sequence (DNA): TGTGCCAGCAGCTTGGGTACCGGGACGAGAAACACCATATATTTT. Full variable domain (missing parts from reference TRBV5-4 and TRBJ1-3): ETGVTQSPTHLIKTRGQQVTLRCSSQSGHNTVSWYQQALGQGPQFIFQYYREEENGRGNFPPRFSGLQFPNYSSELNVNALELDDSALYLCASSLGTGTRNTIYFGEGSWLTVV.

The chain joins TRBV10-3 to TRBJ2-3, with no clear D. V was clipped by 4 bases and J by 5 bases, with 16 bases between them. Germline V gene sequence: CDR1 ENHRY, CDR2 SYGVKD. The CDR3 sequence is 15 residues long. CDR3: CAISGVFNPKDTQYF. For the CDR3, the DNA is TGTGCCATCAGTGGGGTATTTAACCCGAAAGATACGCAGTATTTT.